Each of the 14 T cell receptor beta chains below was sequenced from the same sample in a study of OX40 agonist ivuxolimab in advanced cancers. This table comes from immunoSEQ multiplex PCR, and its TCRdb copy is limited to in-frame clones, with some not included. The repertoire holds tens of thousands of clones, 82% seen once, with less than 2.5% in the top ten. Sample: CD4+ or CD8+ T cells sorted from blood, taken in a trial of the OX40 agonist ivuxolimab. These receptors all stem from an adult with an advanced solid tumor such as melanoma, head and neck, liver or kidney cancer.

This chain links TRBV28 with TRBJ2-5, with D possibly TRBD1 on 6 matching bases. This CDR3 region has 15 residues. CDR1 and CDR2 from the germline V gene are MDHEN and SYDVKM. The V end was cut by 5 bases, the J end by 3 bases, with 16 bases between. The CDR3 bases are TGTGCCAGCAGTCCCAAGACAGGCGTAAAAGAGACCCAGTACTTC. Protein product: CASSPKTGVKETQYF.

The V and J genes are TRBV27 and TRBJ2-7; weak D call: TRBD1 (5 bases). This CDR3 contains 12 residues. The germline V and J ends were trimmed by 2 bases and 6 bases, with 8 bases remaining between them. Looked up from germline, CDR1 is MNHEY and CDR2 is SMNVEV (reference sequence). The CDR3 DNA reads TGTGCCAGCAGTTTAAAAAGGGGCGAGCAGTACTTC. Translated, it gives CASSLKRGEQYF.

On this clone itself: The sample holds other DNA sequences that translate to the same CDR3. The chain has TRBV20-1 and TRBJ2-5; possible D gene TRBD1, 6 bases. There are 11 residues in the CDR3. Trimming left V 3 bases short and J 12 bases short, with 14 bases between. Germline CDR1 DFQATT, CDR2 SNEGSKA (reference sequence). CDR3 sequence reads: CSAREWGREYF. CDR3 DNA sequence: TGCAGTGCTAGGGAATGGGGGCGGGAGTACTTC.

This chain connects TRBV6-5 to TRBJ2-7; no firm D call. Germline V gene sequence: CDR1 MNHEY, CDR2 SVGAGI. V was trimmed by 6 bases and J by 0 bases, leaving 15 bases between them. The CDR3 has 15 residues. The CDR3: CASRAIWDSSYEQYF. CDR3 coding DNA: TGTGCCAGCAGGGCCATTTGGGATAGCTCCTACGAGCAGTACTTC.

This clone was counted a few times. The chain combines TRBV28 with TRBJ2-1; D is perhaps TRBD1 (6 bases). V gave up 4 bases and J gave up 13 bases, with 14 bases separating them. The germline CDR1 and CDR2 sequences are MDHEN and SYDVKM. This CDR3 has 12 residues. The CDR3 is CASSSVGARQFF. CDR3 sequence (DNA): TGTGCCAGCAGTTCCGTGGGGGCCCGCCAGTTCTTC.

The chain links TRBV9 to TRBJ1-5; D ambiguous. Between the trimmed V and J ends, which lost 0 bases and 7 bases, there was a span of 11 bases. Looked up from germline, CDR1 is SGDLS and CDR2 is YYNGEE. The CDR3 sequence is 14 residues long. In DNA form, the CDR3 reads TGTGCCAGCAGCGTAGTCCCAGGCAGCCAGCCCCAGCATTTT. Protein product: CASSVVPGSQPQHF. Complete variable domain (other parts from reference TRBV9 and TRBJ1-5): DSGVTQTPKHLITATGQRVTLRCSPRSGDLSVYWYQQSLDQGLQFLIQYYNGEERAKGNILERFSAQQFPDLHSELNLSSLELGDSALYFCASSVVPGSQPQHFGDGTRLSIL.

The chain carries TRBV27 and TRBJ2-5; D is possibly TRBD1 or TRBD2 (5 bases each). TRBJ2-7 matches the DNA end more closely, so the J call is doubtful. The CDR3 is 17 amino acids. CDR1 MNHEY and CDR2 SMNVEV come from the germline V gene (reference sequence). For the CDR3, the DNA is TGTGCCAGCAGTTTATCCCCGTTGGGTGCGAAGGGACGCGAGCAGTACTTC. It specifies CASSLSPLGAKGREQYF.

This chain links TRBV7-7 with TRBJ2-6; D unclear. Germline V lookup: CDR1 SSHAT, CDR2 FNYEAQ (reference sequence). The CDR3 has 18 residues. The ends were cut back, 5 bases at V and 14 bases at J, with 31 bases in the middle. The CDR3 region has the DNA TGTGCCAGCAGCCAGGATTTTAGTGCCACAAAGTCGGGCCAACTCCTGACTTTC. Protein sequence: CASSQDFSATKSGQLLTF.

The V and J genes are TRBV6-1 and TRBJ1-1; a possible D gene is TRBD1 (6 bases). With 3 bases removed from V and 4 bases from J, the gap between germline ends came to 9 bases. CDR1 and CDR2 (germline): MNHNS, SASEGT. The CDR3 totals 13 residues. The CDR3 spells CASSEMTGTEAFF. CDR3 nucleotide sequence: TGTGCCAGCAGTGAGATGACAGGCACTGAAGCTTTCTTT.

This chain joins TRBV11-2 and TRBJ1-2, with a tentative D call TRBD1 (6 bases). V lost 2 bases and J lost 3, with 25 bases in between. The CDR3 is 19 amino acids. In germline, CDR1 is SGHAT, CDR2 FQNNGV. The CDR3 region has the DNA TGTGCCAGCAGCTTACGTGTCAGGACTAAACAGGGTATTGACTATGGCTACACCTTC. Translated, it gives CASSLRVRTKQGIDYGYTF.

The chain joins TRBV18 to TRBJ1-5; D is ambiguous. Trimming removed 4 bases at V and 4 bases at J, with 11 bases between. The CDR3 extends over 14 amino acids. Germline CDR1 is KGHSH and CDR2 is LQKENI. The CDR3 DNA sequence: TGTGCCAGCTCACGGGATGCCCTTAATCAGCCCCAGCATTTT. Encoded protein: CASSRDALNQPQHF.

The chain has TRBV11-2 and TRBJ2-7, with D tentatively TRBD1 or TRBD2 (6 bases each). CDR1 SGHAT and CDR2 FQNNGV come from the germline V gene. This CDR3 region has 15 residues. V shed 6 bases and J shed 1 base, with 16 bases lying between them. CDR3 residues: CASSPRGEDSYEQYF. CDR3 nucleotides: TGTGCCAGCAGTCCAAGGGGGGAAGATTCCTACGAGCAGTACTTC.

The genes are TRBV18 and TRBJ2-5, with D possibly TRBD1 on 5 matching bases. Per the germline V gene, CDR1 is KGHSH and CDR2 is LQKENI. Trimming took off 3 bases at V and 3 bases at J, with 5 bases between the two ends. The length of the CDR3 is 12 residues. Here the CDR3 DNA reads TGTGCCAGCTCACCGACAGAAGAGACCCAGTACTTC. This translates into CASSPTEETQYF.

The chain recombines TRBV13 with TRBJ2-3; unclear D gene. In germline, CDR1 is PRHDT, CDR2 FYEKMQ (reference sequence). Deletions cut 0 bases from V and 1 base from J, with 11 bases between. This CDR3 is built from 16 residues. CDR3 in DNA: TGTGCCAGCAGCTTAGGGGCGGAGACTCGCACAGATACGCAGTATTTT. Protein sequence: CASSLGAETRTDTQYF.